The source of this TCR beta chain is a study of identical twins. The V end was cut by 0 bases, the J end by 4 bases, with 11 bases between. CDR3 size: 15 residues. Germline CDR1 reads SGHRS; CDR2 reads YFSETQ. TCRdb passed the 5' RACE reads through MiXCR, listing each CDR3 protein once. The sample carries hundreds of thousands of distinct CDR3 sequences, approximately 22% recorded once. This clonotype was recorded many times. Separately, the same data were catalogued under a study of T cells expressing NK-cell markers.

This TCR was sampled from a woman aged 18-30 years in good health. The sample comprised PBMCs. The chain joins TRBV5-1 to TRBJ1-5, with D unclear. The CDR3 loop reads CASSLEPGINQPQHF. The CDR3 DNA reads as TGCGCCAGCAGCTTGGAGCCAGGAATAAATCAGCCCCAGCATTTT.